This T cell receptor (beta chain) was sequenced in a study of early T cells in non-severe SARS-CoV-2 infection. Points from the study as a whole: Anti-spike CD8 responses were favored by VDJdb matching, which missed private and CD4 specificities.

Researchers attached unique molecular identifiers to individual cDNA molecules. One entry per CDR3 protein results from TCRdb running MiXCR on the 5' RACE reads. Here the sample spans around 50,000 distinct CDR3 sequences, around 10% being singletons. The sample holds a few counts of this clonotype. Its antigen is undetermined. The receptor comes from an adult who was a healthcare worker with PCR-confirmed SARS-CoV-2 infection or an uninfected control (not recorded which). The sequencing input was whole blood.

The CDR3, as DNA: TGTGCTAGTGGTTCCGCGACGGATACGCAGTATTTT. This sequence encodes CASGSATDTQYF. V usage is TRBV12-5 and J usage is TRBJ2-3; D gene unclear. Trimming took off 4 bases at V and 6 bases at J, with 8 bases between the two ends. CDR3 length equals 12 residues. Germline V gene data show CDR1 as LGHNT and CDR2 as FRNRAP. The full variable domain, completed using reference TRBV12-5 and TRBJ2-3, is DARVTQTPRHKVTEMGQEVTMRCQPILGHNTVFWYRQTMMQGLELLAYFRNRAPLDDSGMPKDRFSAEMPDATLATLKIQPSEPRDSAVYFCASGSATDTQYFGPGTRLTVL.